These 20 T cell receptor beta chains came from one sample sequenced in a study of blood T cell repertoires in COVID-19. Assay: immunoSEQ multiplex PCR; the TCRdb copy retains only in-frame clones and omits some. The data show 150,000 or so clones, 80% to 90% seen once. The sequenced sample was peripheral blood. All receptors come from a woman aged 80 or over with acute or convalescent COVID-19.

The V and J genes are TRBV2 and TRBJ2-2; unclear D gene. V lost 7 bases and J lost 0, with 3 bases in between. Germline loops: CDR1 SNHLY, CDR2 FYNNEI. CDR3 length: 12 residues. CDR3 coding DNA: TGTGCCAGCAAGCCGAACACCGGGGAGCTGTTTTTT. Its translation: CASKPNTGELFF.

The chain carries TRBV29-1 and TRBJ1-2; D perhaps matches TRBD1 (6 bases). The ends were cut back, 6 bases at V and 4 bases at J, with 12 bases in the middle. The CDR3 is made up of 12 amino acids. Germline CDR1 SQVTM, CDR2 ANQGSEA. The CDR3 loop is CSVGDTTYGYTF. CDR3 sequence (DNA): TGCAGCGTCGGGGACACCACCTATGGCTACACCTTC.

The chain employs TRBV6-6 and TRBJ1-2, with TRBD1 matching over 7 bases. Germline values: CDR1 MNHNY, CDR2 SVGAGI (reference sequence). The CDR3 is 14 amino acids. V lost 3 bases and J lost 8; bases outside the gene matches: 9. CDR3 nucleotide sequence: TGTGCCAGCAGTTATCAGGGGGTAGTAGGGGGCTACACCTTC. This sequence encodes CASSYQGVVGGYTF.

The V and J genes are TRBV4-3 and TRBJ2-7; 9 bases match TRBD2. The CDR3 has 16 residues. Germline loops: CDR1 LGHNA, CDR2 YSLEER. After removal of 3 bases from V and 0 bases from J, the junction contained 6 bases not matched to a gene. The CDR3 DNA is TGCGCCAGCAGCCAGTCTAGCGGGGCTAGCTCCTACGAGCAGTACTTC. Translation gives CASSQSSGASSYEQYF.

This chain connects TRBV7-8 to TRBJ2-1; 8 bases are shared with TRBD2. Germline trimming cut 1 base from V and 2 bases from J; bases unmatched to any gene: 7. The CDR3 extends over 17 amino acids. Germline V gene data show CDR1 as SGHVS and CDR2 as FQNEAQ. The DNA for the CDR3 is TGTGCCAGCAGCTTAGTCCGCGGCGGGGGGCCCTACAATGAGCAGTTCTTC. Its translation: CASSLVRGGGPYNEQFF.

The chain employs TRBV7-3 and TRBJ1-4, with 8 bases matching TRBD1. CDR1 SGHTA and CDR2 FQGTGA come from the germline V gene. V lost 3 bases and J lost 3; bases outside the gene matches: 9. The CDR3 is 17 amino acids. CDR3 protein: CASSFDRGGRANEKLFF. CDR3 in DNA: TGTGCCAGCAGCTTCGACAGGGGAGGAAGGGCTAATGAAAAACTGTTTTTT.

The V and J genes are TRBV27 and TRBJ1-4; tentative D call: TRBD1 (5 bases). Trimming removed 3 bases at V and 8 bases at J, with 7 bases between. CDR1 is MNHEY, CDR2 SMNVEV, per germline (reference sequence). There are 12 residues in the CDR3. Here the CDR3 reads CASSFKGEKLFF. As DNA, the CDR3 is TGTGCCAGCAGTTTTAAGGGGGAAAAACTGTTTTTT.

CDR3 protein: CASSQVTGTGNTEAFF. CDR3 sequence (DNA): TGCGCCAGCAGCCAGGTGACAGGGACGGGGAACACTGAAGCTTTCTTT. J is TRBJ1-1 and V is TRBV4-3; 7 bases align to TRBD1. CDR1 is LGHNA and CDR2 is YSLEER in the germline V gene. Trimming took 3 bases from V and 1 from J; bases not matched to a gene: 8. CDR3 size: 16 residues.

This chain links TRBV6-6 with TRBJ1-4; D uncertain. The CDR3 is made up of 14 amino acids. Germline-derived CDR1 and CDR2 are MNHNY and SVGAGI (reference sequence). Trimming stripped 4 bases from V and 8 bases from J, with 14 bases between. As DNA, the CDR3 is TGTGCCAGCAGTTCCCCTGAATCGGTCGAAAAACTGTTTTTT. Protein product: CASSSPESVEKLFF.

V usage is TRBV3-1 (or the pseudogene TRBV3-2) and J usage is TRBJ1-2; D gene unclear. Germline V CDR1 and CDR2: LGHDT, YNNKEL (reference sequence). Trimming took 4 bases from V and 7 from J, leaving 13 bases between them. The CDR3 totals 13 residues. The CDR3 spells CASSPGGVGGYTF. CDR3 sequence (DNA): TGTGCCAGCAGCCCCGGAGGAGTGGGTGGCTACACCTTC.

This chain links TRBV7-3 with TRBJ1-1, with TRBD1 matching 7 bases. Germline V gene lookup returns CDR1 SGHTA and CDR2 FQGTGA. The CDR3 spans 13 residues. The V and J ends lost 4 bases and 8 bases, in that order; junction bases with no gene match: 7. This CDR3 is CASSSGPGQEAFF. The CDR3 region has the DNA TGTGCCAGCAGCTCCGGACCGGGACAGGAAGCTTTCTTT.

The chain combines TRBV7-6 with TRBJ1-1, with 7 bases aligning to TRBD1. J lost 0 bases, V lost 5 bases, and 6 bases had no gene match. The CDR3 has 15 amino acids. From germline, CDR1 is SGHVS and CDR2 FNYEAQ. The CDR3 spells CASSVRQGMNTEAFF. The CDR3 DNA is TGTGCCAGCAGCGTCAGACAGGGAATGAACACTGAAGCTTTCTTT.

Only one count was recorded for this clone. This chain joins TRBV19 and TRBJ1-5; the D is unclear. CDR3 length: 15 residues. The V and J ends lost 3 bases and 8 bases respectively, with 17 bases between them. Germline loops: CDR1 LNHDA, CDR2 SQIVND (reference sequence). The CDR3 loop is CASSIGWEGFKPQHF. The DNA for the CDR3 is TGTGCCAGTAGTATCGGGTGGGAGGGTTTTAAGCCCCAGCATTTT.

This chain uses TRBV15 with TRBJ2-5, with D perhaps TRBD1 (6 bases). V gave up 4 bases and J gave up 4 bases, with 16 bases separating them. Germline V gene sequence: CDR1 LNHNV, CDR2 YYDKDF (reference sequence). This CDR3 is built from 15 residues. The CDR3 spells CATSILQGLGETQYF. The CDR3 region has the DNA TGTGCCACCAGCATTCTACAGGGATTGGGAGAGACCCAGTACTTC.

This clone occurred a few times. The chain employs TRBV4-1 and TRBJ2-1; 11 bases line up with TRBD2. With V trimmed by 0 bases and J by 0 bases, 4 bases remained unmatched. Germline V gene data show CDR1 as MGHRA and CDR2 as YSYEKL. This CDR3 spans 18 amino acids. The CDR3 spells CASSQDTLAGGSYNEQFF. DNA for the CDR3: TGCGCCAGCAGCCAAGATACCCTAGCGGGGGGCTCCTACAATGAGCAGTTCTTC.

This clone was counted once. V usage is TRBV5-8 and J usage is TRBJ2-2; maybe TRBD1 (6 bases). Germline lookup yields CDR1 SGHTS and CDR2 YDEGEE. This CDR3 has 17 amino acids. V shed 1 base and J shed 1 base, with 14 bases lying between them. For the CDR3, the DNA is TGTGCCAGCAGCTTGCCCCACTTACAGGGGAACACCGGGGAGCTGTTTTTT. It yields the protein CASSLPHLQGNTGELFF.

This clone was detected only a few times. The rearrangement joins TRBV5-1 to TRBJ2-7; possibly TRBD2 for D (5 bases). The germline V gene has CDR1 SGHRS and CDR2 YFSETQ. V lost 2 bases to trimming and J lost 3 bases, with 9 bases between them. The CDR3 runs to 13 residues. The CDR3 bases are TGCGCCAGCAGCTTCGGCGGGTACTACGAGCAGTACTTC. It translates to CASSFGGYYEQYF.

This clone was counted once. The chain carries TRBV27 and TRBJ1-2; D remains ambiguous. Germline loops: CDR1 MNHEY, CDR2 SMNVEV (reference sequence). This CDR3 region has 13 residues. Trimming left V 3 bases short and J 6 bases short, with 11 bases between. The CDR3 DNA reads as TGTGCCAGCAGTTTTGCTAGGTTTCATGGCTACACCTTC. Translating it yields CASSFARFHGYTF.

V and J are TRBV19 and TRBJ1-2; D gene unclear. The germline V and J ends were trimmed by 6 bases and 0 bases, with 8 bases remaining between them. Germline assignment: CDR1 LNHDA and CDR2 SQIVND (reference sequence). The CDR3 totals 13 residues. The chain's CDR3 is CASRERANYGYTF. The CDR3 DNA reads TGTGCCAGTAGAGAAAGAGCTAACTATGGCTACACCTTC.

This clone was seen a few times. The chain couples TRBV2 to TRBJ2-1; 11 nucleotides line up with TRBD1. This CDR3 is built from 15 residues. With V trimmed by 5 bases and J by 8 bases, 8 bases remained unmatched. Germline V gene lookup returns CDR1 SNHLY and CDR2 FYNNEI. CDR3 sequence: CASSQRTGGGDEQFF. As DNA, the CDR3 is TGTGCCAGCAGTCAGAGGACAGGGGGCGGCGATGAGCAGTTCTTC.